Given below is one TCR beta chain in context. Ten or more counts support this clonotype. The antigen it recognizes is unknown. Base qualities are missing; no much larger clone stands one base away. The sample comes from a study of Graves' ophthalmopathy and Graves' hyperthyroidism (dated by TCRdb to the late 2010s). Regarding the study in general: Peripheral blood was collected at initial diagnosis, prior to any treatment. The study used signatures of the TCR beta repertoire to tell Graves' ophthalmopathy apart from Graves' hyperthyroidism and to predict which patients would progress to ophthalmopathy. In total, 135 blood samples were TCR-sequenced: approximately 42 ophthalmopathy, 75 hyperthyroidism and about 17 hyperthyroidism-to-ophthalmopathy patients. To explore V-J signatures distinguishing ophthalmopathy from hyperthyroidism, a discovery set of 100 or so patients (fewer than 45 ophthalmopathy, roughly 56 stable hyperthyroidism) was enrolled. An independent validation cohort was composed of roughly 19 hyperthyroidism patients and 17 patients who later progressed from hyperthyroidism to ophthalmopathy. In roughly 6 hyperthyroidism patients, T-cell repertoires of thyroid tissue and blood were compared. After sampling, hyperthyroidism patients received methimazole starting at 30 mg daily, and ophthalmopathy patients received high-dose intravenous methylprednisolone. The approximately 98 discovery patients were randomly divided into training and test sets at a 7:3 ratio.

Study-level results and caveats: Sample size was not statistically predetermined, and group allocation was not concealed from the investigators. In validation, the model predicted ophthalmopathy progression with 55% to 71% sensitivity and 72.22% specificity; 12 predicted patients were CT-confirmed with GO in a median of 6.5 months. In cross-validation, the 13-signature model distinguished ophthalmopathy from stable hyperthyroidism with approximately 85% sensitivity and about 81% specificity, and in the test set the corresponding values were roughly 80% and 76%. Most expanded thyroid clonotypes with frequency above 0.001 were also detected in blood, suggesting blood repertoires may reflect the thyroid immune response.

The germline V end is reduced by 6 bases and the J end by 7 bases; junction bases left unmatched: 14. Spanning cysteine to phenylalanine, the CDR3 consists of 16 amino acids. CDR3 DNA is the only sequence kept; it has 48 bases, read in frame from the first base. Hyperthyroidism was considered stable if no progression to ophthalmopathy occurred within 18 months of follow-up. Hyperthyroidism patients were newly diagnosed, were aged 18 to 65 years, and had a disease duration under 2 months. Patients were excluded if they had other autoimmune diseases, uncontrolled infections, pregnancy or lactation. Diagnosis relied on clinical symptoms, serum thyroxine, TRAb, thyroid ultrasound and orbital computed tomography. Using Ficoll-Paque density gradient centrifugation, PBMCs were isolated from less than 11 ml of fresh peripheral blood. Trizol reagent was used to extract the total RNA, and its quality was then checked on an Agilent 2100 Bioanalyzer.

For repertoire sequencing, TCR beta CDR3 regions were amplified from RNA transcripts. HTBI primers and the Qiagen OneStep RT-PCR kit were used in a first-round RT-PCR, which was followed by a second-round multiplex PCR, size selection and purification. Sequencing of the libraries was carried out on an Illumina HiSeq2000 in paired-end mode with 100 bp reads. As for the authors' bioinformatics: Reads were processed with SOAPnuke, discarding reads with adapters, uncalled bases, mean Phred below 15, or no exact constant-primer or identifier match. COPE v1.2.5 was used to merge high-quality paired reads. Each unique nucleotide sequence was defined as a clonotype, and clonotypes were aligned to IMGT TRB V, D and J references with MiTCR v1.1. Analysis was restricted to V-J combinations with a frequency above 0.0001, which covered about 99% of repertoires. For each V-J combination, a TCR clonal expansion and chaos score was defined as F50 clonal expansion divided by the chaos observed in the TCRdist matrix. Welch's t-statistics and random forest were used to reduce the features to 10 to 15 V-J combinations, which were then used as input to a naive Bayes classifier. The Morisita-Horn index was used to measure how similar the thyroid and blood repertoires were. The public reads were reprocessed in TCRdb via fastp at Q25 and MiXCR, keeping in-frame beta chains. Here each entry gathers all rows of one CDR3 protein and keeps the most common genes and DNA. The authors' filters were not applied to this entry. The sample table holds about 620,000 distinct CDR3 sequences, of which about 20% were seen once. More than 5.5% of the sample is held by the ten biggest clonotypes.

The sequence was collected from a woman under 30 with stable Graves' hyperthyroidism. Some clones in this sample may be carry-over from other donors' samples. Donor details come from another sample of the same person, matched by shared clones. Input material: peripheral blood. The rearrangement joined TRBV12-3 or TRBV12-4 to TRBJ2-2, with 7 middle bases fitting TRBD2. The CDR3: CASRRASGPSGGELFF. The sequence in DNA is TGTGCCAGCAGACGAGCTAGCGGACCGTCTGGCGGGGAGCTGTTTTTT.